The 4 T cell receptor beta chains below all came from one sample that was sequenced in a study of OX40 agonist ivuxolimab in advanced cancers. The data were produced by immunoSEQ multiplex PCR, yet TCRdb's version contains in-frame clones alone and is incomplete. The sample holds 45,000 to 55,000 clones, 65% to 85% seen once. Sequencing was performed on CD4+ or CD8+ T cells sorted from blood, taken in a trial of the OX40 agonist ivuxolimab. Receptors originate from an adult with an advanced solid tumor such as melanoma, head and neck, liver or kidney cancer.

The gene calls are TRBV30 and TRBJ1-5; a possible D gene is TRBD1 (5 bases). Trimming shortened V by 2 bases and J by 4 bases, and 12 bases separated the two germline ends. Germline values: CDR1 GTSNPN, CDR2 SVGIG (reference sequence). The CDR3 is 14 amino acids. CDR3 DNA sequence: TGTGCCTGGAGTCGGGACGGTTCAAATCAGCCCCAGCATTTT. Translation: CAWSRDGSNQPQHF.

This chain connects TRBV7-2 to TRBJ2-1, with 14 bases that match TRBD2. Germline loops: CDR1 SGHTA, CDR2 FQGNSA. The CDR3 runs to 16 residues. Trimming took 6 bases from V and 9 from J; bases not matched to a gene: 10. The CDR3 here is CASSAPGLAGGREQFF. CDR3 DNA: TGTGCCAGCAGTGCCCCAGGACTAGCGGGAGGTCGTGAGCAGTTCTTC.

The DNA of the CDR3 is TGCGCCAGCCAGGGGGGGACTAGCGGGCCCCTCGGCAATGAGCAGTTCTTC. As protein: CASQGGTSGPLGNEQFF. This chain links TRBV5-1 with TRBJ2-1; 12 nucleotides match TRBD2. This CDR3 has 17 residues. After removal of 7 bases from V and 6 bases from J, the junction contained 14 bases not matched to a gene. Germline V gene sequence: CDR1 SGHRS, CDR2 YFSETQ.

V gene TRBV28 combines with J gene TRBJ1-2; unclear D gene. Looked up from germline, CDR1 is MDHEN and CDR2 is SYDVKM. The CDR3 covers 17 residues. V gave up 3 bases and J gave up 0 bases, with 17 bases separating them. CDR3 bases: TGTGCCAGCAGTTTGGTATCGGTAGTGGGGTCTAACTATGGCTACACCTTC. Protein sequence: CASSLVSVVGSNYGYTF.